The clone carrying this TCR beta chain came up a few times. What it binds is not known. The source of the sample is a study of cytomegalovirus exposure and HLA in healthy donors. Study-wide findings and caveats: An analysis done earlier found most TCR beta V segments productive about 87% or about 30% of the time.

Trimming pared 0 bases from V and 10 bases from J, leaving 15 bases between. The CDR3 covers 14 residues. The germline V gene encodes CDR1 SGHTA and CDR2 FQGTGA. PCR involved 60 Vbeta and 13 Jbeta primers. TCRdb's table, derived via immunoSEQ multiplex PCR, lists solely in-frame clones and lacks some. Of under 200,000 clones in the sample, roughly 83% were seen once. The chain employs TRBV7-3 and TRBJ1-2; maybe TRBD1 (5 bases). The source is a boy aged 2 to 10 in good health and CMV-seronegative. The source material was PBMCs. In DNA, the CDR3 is TGTGCCAGCAGCTTAACAGGGGCCCAATCGAACTACACCTTC. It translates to CASSLTGAQSNYTF.